This T cell receptor (beta chain) was recorded in a study of cytomegalovirus exposure and HLA in healthy donors (dated by TCRdb to about 2017). Broadly, across the study: An earlier analysis of 587 of the donors reported around 280 Gb of sequence data and some 110 million unique TCR beta sequences obtained from roughly 170 million T cells. Besides the first cohort of hundreds of subjects, a separate validation cohort made up of 120 different subjects was used. Class I and class II HLA loci were covered by the typing at four-digit resolution. The study combined high-throughput TCR immunosequencing, statistical association of individual TCRs with disease status, and machine learning to predict cytomegalovirus infection status. On average, roughly 240,000 unique TCR beta nucleotide sequences were sequenced per donor among more than 350 genotyped donors of the cohort, with roughly 18% of those sequences being non-productive. Donor age, sex, ethnicity and CMV serostatus were collected together with the repertoire data. The number of typed donors differed by locus: 629-630 for A, B, C, DRB1 and DQB1; 500 to 550 for DQA1; some 590 for DPA1; and 450 to 480 for DPB1. To study patterns of TCR occurrence, a later analysis re-analyzed previously published TCR beta repertoires from around 660 donors and added high-resolution HLA genotyping. About 280 gigabases of sequencing data and 70 million to 95 million unique TCR sequences made up an early release that covered fewer than 650 HLA-typed donors. Of the 300 to 400 genotyped donors, 65% to 90% fell in the genetic ancestry cluster associated with self-reported Caucasian donors. Four to six DR-DQ haplotypes were handled as single units for association and clustering, since linkage in the cohort was strong. In the later analysis, no new phenotypic data were used to find candidate immune exposures; instead, reliance was placed on TCR beta sequences and their occurrence across donors. All discovery cohort repertoires had been generated using a single sequencing platform. Genome-wide SNP genotypes for about 55% of the roughly 670 donors were used in a later genetic analysis, which treated that subset as a discovery cohort. The study aimed to test whether signatures of past pathogen exposure could be identified by cataloging public T cell receptors. In an earlier analysis of 550 to 700 of the donors, high-throughput TCR beta sequencing was used to judge whether each TCR beta V gene segment behaved as functional or pseudogenic. The study profiled the T cell repertoires of hundreds of subjects by immunosequencing and related them to cytomegalovirus serostatus.

The cohort comprised fewer than 700 healthy bone marrow donors. At the time of sampling, every cohort member was nominally healthy, though immune exposures that went unrecorded were likely present. The donor tested CMV seronegative and was one of the 352 seronegative cohort members. A peripheral blood sample was provided by each donor, and peripheral blood mononuclear cells were used for TCR beta sequencing. The Qiagen DNeasy Blood Extraction Kit was used to extract genomic DNA from the blood cell samples. Regarding this clone: There is no known antigen for this receptor. One base away there is no much larger clone; base qualities are not given.

V gives up 4 bases and J gives up 3 bases, and the segment between their germline ends measures 11 bases. The CDR3 holds 14 amino acids from the cysteine to the phenylalanine. Only the CDR3 portion is preserved as DNA: 42 bases, with reading frame beginning at the first base. Via the germline V gene (reference sequence), CDR1 is SGHKS and CDR2 YYEKEE. Paper-wide results and their limitations: Three of the identified cytomegalovirus-associated TCR beta chains were confirmed in vitro to be specific for cytomegalovirus antigens. In a later analysis, several top co-occurrence clusters were reported to appear linked to parvovirus B19, influenza, CMV and Epstein-Barr virus. Because HLA typing was missing for some donors at each locus, association tests included only the typed subset. A later analysis found that most CMV-associated TCR beta chains appeared HLA-restricted, with HLA associations seemingly driven largely by CMV exposure. Only TCR beta chains were sequenced in this cohort, and the absence of alpha or paired-chain data limited detectable features. At a false discovery rate of 0.05, a later analysis linked 15,000 to 20,000 TCR beta sequences to specific HLA alleles. A further reported finding was that TCR beta sequences accurately predicted the HLA-A and HLA-B alleles for most subjects in the first cohort. A later analysis found that HLA-associated TCR beta chains were more clonally expanded and had lower generation probabilities than equally common non-associated chains. While some public TCRs were present in many individuals, most TCR sequences turned up only very rarely across donors. A later analysis found that TCR association rates varied across HLA loci, with DRB1 alleles showing the most associated TCRs and HLA-C alleles the fewest. In an earlier analysis of roughly 560 of the donors, most TCR beta V segments were observed in productive rearrangements about 87% or about 30% of the time, broadly matching IMGT annotations. Sequencing depth was assumed to be roughly uniform across donors in the presence/absence analyses, though that assumption may not hold. The earlier analysis of a few hundred of the donors excluded some 16 rarely observed V segments, including chromosome 9 orphons, because counts were too low. V-gene and J-gene trimming of TCR beta chains was associated with a missense DCLRE1C variant in a later genetic analysis, and the association was replicated in an independent cohort. Correlated functional status among segregating V segments might be attributable to linkage disequilibrium, but an unknown experimental factor could not be ruled out. A group of highly shared sequence variants was considered likely to be a technical artifact of the sequencing pipeline. The authors suggested that the approach could potentially be generalized to other disease states and immunological phenotypes. Some IMGT-functional V segments, including TRBV6-2 and TRBV6-3, could not be distinguished by the 87-base-pair reads and were therefore excluded. When HLA alleles, especially DR and DQ, strongly co-occurred, TCR associations were difficult to assign to individual alleles. A total of fewer than 200 TCR beta chains were listed by the study as associated with cytomegalovirus. According to a later genetic analysis, donors in an Asian-associated ancestry cluster had fewer N-insertions in productive TCRs than the approximately 630-donor mean. The only immune exposure information available for the cohort was CMV serostatus. The classifier was reported to diagnose cytomegalovirus status with high specificity and sensitivity in both the original and validation cohorts.

The receptor library was made with the immunoSEQ multiplex PCR assay. A mixture of 60 forward primers for TCR Vbeta segments and 13 reverse primers for TCR Jbeta segments was used in the multiplex PCR. The CDR3 region of rearranged TCR beta genes was amplified from genomic DNA by a multiplex PCR assay. Amplified TCR beta libraries were sequenced as 87-base-pair reads on the Illumina HiSeq System. As for the authors' bioinformatics: A later analysis counted 75 million to 100 million unique TCR beta chains across the 650 to 700 repertoires, and roughly 9.9 million of these chains were shared by at least two donors. To remove PCR and sequencing errors, raw reads were error-corrected and collapsed into unique sequences using a nearest-neighbor algorithm that merged closely related sequences. Alignment of CDR3 sequences to IMGT reference sequences was used to assign V, D and J gene segments. For a sequence to be retained, at least a six-nucleotide match to both a V gene segment and a J gene segment was required. A rearrangement was called productive if the CDR3 had no stop codons and remained in frame with V and J, and every other rearrangement was called non-productive. Following IMGT convention, CDR3 was defined as the stretch from the second conserved V-encoded cysteine to the conserved J-encoded phenylalanine. The earlier analysis of 500 to 750 of the donors excluded any sequence lacking an unambiguous match to a single V gene segment. An earlier analysis of a few hundred of the donors called V segments functional above 56.7% productive rearrangements and segregating when the between-donor standard deviation exceeded 5%. A statistical classification framework was built for diagnosing cytomegalovirus status from the catalog of TCR beta chain sequences. In a later analysis, TCR nucleotide sequences were compared against IMGT/GENE-DB human TR gene sequences so that V and J genes could be assigned. In a later analysis, CDR3 sequences and most-parsimonious VDJ recombination scenarios were assigned using the TCRdist pipeline. A later analysis defined each TCR beta chain by its CDR3 amino acid sequence plus V-gene family, and excluded reads lacking a unique V-gene family. To address suspected cross-contamination and a sequencing artifact, a later analysis removed 592 highly shared, low-generation-probability nucleotide sequences. For each public chain, a later analysis derived a clonal expansion index from normalized ranks of inferred template counts within each repertoire. A later analysis computed generation probabilities with a VDJ recombination model fitted to out-of-frame rearrangements, and checked the results against IGoR. A later analysis scored TCR-TCR, TCR-HLA and TCR-CMV co-occurrence with hypergeometric tests, applying a repertoire-size bias correction to TCR pairs. A later analysis estimated false discovery rates by permuting HLA or CMV assignments 20 times. A later analysis grouped co-occurring TCRs with DBSCAN, adding TCRdist sequence similarity when clustering within HLA-allele-positive subsets. Repertoires with fewer than 30,000 or more than 120,000 public chains, plus five repertoires with anomalous nucleotide sharing, were excluded from co-occurrence clustering. This immuneACCESS table, as held by TCRdb, lists in-frame sequences with V and J called but not all clones. Of the missing ones, under half trace to an unresolved V gene in checked studies; the others have no known cause. The V and J calls and clone size were taken over from that table, and D and trimming were inferred from the DNA. The table for this sample lists hundreds of thousands of clones; approximately 79% of them were counted only once. The ten largest clones represent around 1.8% of the sample.

The TCR comes from a man aged 18 to 30 in good health and CMV-seronegative. The rearranged chain carries TRBV5-5 and TRBJ1-5, and perhaps TRBD1 as D gene, on 5 matching bases. The specimen was PBMCs. The nucleotides are TGTGCCAGCAGCCCAGGACATCCCAATCAGCCCCAGCATTTT. It translates as CASSPGHPNQPQHF.